The 19 T cell receptor beta chains below come from one sample, sequenced in a study of cytomegalovirus exposure and HLA in healthy donors. The protocol was immunoSEQ multiplex PCR, while the TCRdb copy is restricted to in-frame clones and leaves out a portion. The sample holds 150,000 to 200,000 clones, roughly 85% seen once. Input material: PBMCs. Receptor source: a man in his late teens or twenties in good health and CMV-seropositive.

This chain connects TRBV4-1 to TRBJ1-1; D is unresolved. Germline CDR1 MGHRA, CDR2 YSYEKL. The V gene lost 0 bases and the J gene lost 2 bases, with 10 bases spanning the gap. The length of the CDR3 is 15 residues. The CDR3 nucleotides are TGCGCCAGCAGCCAAGAGTGGGCATTTAACACTGAAGCTTTCTTT. This sequence encodes CASSQEWAFNTEAFF.

The chain joins TRBV5-1 to TRBJ2-5; weak D call: TRBD1 (5 bases). CDR3 length equals 15 residues. Germline V gene data show CDR1 as SGHRS and CDR2 as YFSETQ. Trimming pared 5 bases from V and 0 bases from J, leaving 14 bases between. CDR3 nucleotide sequence: TGCGCCAGCAGTGAAACAGGAACCTACCAAGAGACCCAGTACTTC. Protein product: CASSETGTYQETQYF.

The gene calls are TRBV11-2 and TRBJ2-3; the D gene is possibly TRBD1 (6 bases). From germline, CDR1 is SGHAT and CDR2 FQNNGV. The CDR3 totals 11 residues. V lost 5 bases and J 9 bases, leaving 9 bases between the germline ends. CDR3 residues: CASSPTGTQYF. In nucleotides, the CDR3 is TGTGCCAGCAGCCCCACAGGGACGCAGTATTTT.

V gene TRBV28 combines with J gene TRBJ2-7, with 8 positions matching TRBD2. Germline CDR1 reads MDHEN; CDR2 reads SYDVKM. The CDR3 length is 15 residues. Trimming at V came to 1 base and at J to 5 bases, leaving 7 bases not matched to a gene. This chain's CDR3 is CASSLYVAGSDEQYF. CDR3 in DNA: TGTGCCAGCAGTTTATACGTAGCGGGATCGGACGAGCAGTACTTC.

The rearrangement joins TRBV2 to TRBJ2-5, with a tentative D call TRBD1 (6 bases). The ends were cut back, 7 bases at V and 4 bases at J, with 10 bases in the middle. CDR3 length: 12 residues. CDR1 is SNHLY and CDR2 is FYNNEI in the germline V gene. CDR3 loop: CASKGGSETQYF. The DNA for the CDR3 is TGTGCCAGCAAAGGGGGATCAGAGACCCAGTACTTC.

With regard to this clone: The same CDR3 can be traced to other DNA sequences in this sample. This chain uses TRBV15 with TRBJ1-5; tentative D call: TRBD1 (6 bases). The germline V gene encodes CDR1 LNHNV and CDR2 YYDKDF (reference sequence). The CDR3 runs 15 residues. The ends were cut back, 0 bases at V and 4 bases at J, with 10 bases in the middle. The CDR3 sequence: CATSRDLGGNQPQHF. The CDR3 bases are TGTGCCACCAGCAGAGATTTAGGGGGTAATCAGCCCCAGCATTTT.

The chain carries TRBV9 and TRBJ2-3; perhaps TRBD2 as D (6 bases). Germline V gene lookup returns CDR1 SGDLS and CDR2 YYNGEE. Between the trimmed V and J ends, which lost 0 bases and 2 bases, there was a span of 7 bases. The CDR3 has 14 residues. CDR3 coding DNA: TGTGCCAGCAGCGTAGGGGGGGACACAGATACGCAGTATTTT. Encoded protein: CASSVGGDTDTQYF.

This clone has just one count. The J gene is TRBJ2-7, the V gene TRBV5-4, with D perhaps TRBD1 (6 bases). The ends were cut back, 2 bases at V and 9 bases at J, with 18 bases in the middle. The CDR3 totals 14 residues. Germline V gene sequence: CDR1 SGHNT, CDR2 YYREEE (reference sequence). The CDR3 nucleotides read TGTGCCAGCAGCTTTTGGGGGCGGCAGAGAGGGCAGTACTTC. Translating it yields CASSFWGRQRGQYF.

The CDR3 DNA is TGTGCCAGCAGTTACGCAGGGGCGGATGGCTACACCTTC. Translated, it gives CASSYAGADGYTF. This chain connects TRBV6-5 to TRBJ1-2; a possible D gene is TRBD1 (6 bases). This CDR3 is 13 amino acids long. V dropped 2 bases and J dropped 6 bases, with 10 bases sitting between them. Germline V gene sequence: CDR1 MNHEY, CDR2 SVGAGI.

V gene TRBV4-1 combines with J gene TRBJ2-4; D not resolved. The CDR3 runs to 12 residues. Trimming cost V 1 base and J 7 bases, with 5 bases left between them. Germline V lookup: CDR1 MGHRA, CDR2 YSYEKL. The CDR3 nucleotides are TGCGCCAGCAGCCAAGTCCGGAACATTCAGTACTTC. Encoded protein: CASSQVRNIQYF.

The chain joins TRBV30 to TRBJ1-3, with TRBD1 matching 9 bases. The CDR3 is made up of 15 amino acids. Germline CDR1 and CDR2: GTSNPN and SVGIG (reference sequence). V was pared by 2 bases and J by 5 bases, with 7 bases of the junction left unmatched. The CDR3, as DNA: TGTGCCTGGAGTCTCCGGGACAGGGTGAGAAACACCATATATTTT. Amino acids: CAWSLRDRVRNTIYF.

This clone was found a few times. V and J are TRBV14 and TRBJ1-6; no definite D call. Per the germline V gene, CDR1 is SGHDN and CDR2 is FVKESK. Trimming removed 1 base at V and 12 bases at J, with 10 bases between. This CDR3 comprises 13 residues. Written as DNA, the CDR3 is TGTGCCAGCAGCCAAGTGGATGAGGGACCCCTCCACTTT. The encoded protein is CASSQVDEGPLHF. Looking up the rest from reference TRBV14 and TRBJ1-6 gives the full variable domain: EAGVTQFPSHSVIEKGQTVTLRCDPISGHDNLYWYRRVMGKEIKFLLHFVKESKQDESGMPNNRFLAERTGGTYSTLKVQPAELEDSGVYFCASSQVDEGPLHFGNGTRLTVT.

The V gene is TRBV6-1, the J gene TRBJ1-2, with D unresolved. Trimming removed 4 bases at V and 4 bases at J, with 10 bases between. The length of the CDR3 is 13 residues. CDR1 and CDR2 from the germline V gene are MNHNS and SASEGT. This chain's CDR3 is CASSVVQLYGYTF. CDR3 DNA: TGTGCCAGCAGTGTGGTACAGCTCTATGGCTACACCTTC.

This clone was counted a single time. The chain is built from TRBV10-3 and TRBJ1-2; D may be TRBD1 (5 bases). Trimming left V 3 bases short and J 4 bases short, with 15 bases between. The CDR3 spans 15 residues. Per the germline V gene, CDR1 is ENHRY and CDR2 is SYGVKD. CDR3 protein: CAISDPEGLVYGYTF. The CDR3 DNA reads TGTGCCATCAGTGATCCGGAGGGACTGGTCTATGGCTACACCTTC.

The CDR3 sequence: CASSLYTGNYEQYF. The DNA of the CDR3 is TGTGCCAGCAGTTTATATACAGGTAACTACGAGCAGTACTTC. This chain joins TRBV27 and TRBJ2-7, with D maybe TRBD1 (5 bases). The CDR3 consists of 14 residues. V shed 1 base and J shed 3 bases, with 10 bases lying between them. The germline gives CDR1 MNHEY, CDR2 SMNVEV (reference sequence).

This clone has just one count. V and J are TRBV28 and TRBJ1-1; 7 nucleotides match TRBD1. Germline CDR1 and CDR2: MDHEN and SYDVKM. The CDR3 is made up of 15 amino acids. With 2 bases clipped from V and 1 base from J, the junction kept 4 bases outside the gene matches. CDR3 DNA sequence: TGTGCCAGCAGTTTAGGGCAGGGGGGGAACACTGAAGCTTTCTTT. It codes for CASSLGQGGNTEAFF.

The rearrangement uses TRBV28 and TRBJ1-1, with D tentatively TRBD1 (6 bases). Germline values: CDR1 MDHEN, CDR2 SYDVKM. V gave up 3 bases and J gave up 4 bases, with 12 bases separating them. There are 14 residues in the CDR3. CDR3 sequence (DNA): TGTGCCAGCAGTTTGAGTGTAGGGGGCACTGAAGCTTTCTTT. Translation gives CASSLSVGGTEAFF.

This clone was detected once. The rearrangement links TRBV29-1 to TRBJ2-7, with 8 nucleotides matching TRBD1. CDR3 length: 13 amino acids. Germline loops: CDR1 SQVTM, CDR2 ANQGSEA. After removal of 4 bases from V and 6 bases from J, the junction contained 8 bases not matched to a gene. The CDR3 bases are TGCAGCGTTGTAGTGGACAGGGTAGGCGAGCAGTACTTC. The encoded protein is CSVVVDRVGEQYF.

V and J are TRBV11-1 and TRBJ1-1; D might be TRBD1 (5 bases). CDR1 and CDR2 (germline): SGHAT, FQDESV (reference sequence). The CDR3 sequence is 16 residues long. With 4 bases removed from V and 0 bases from J, the gap between germline ends came to 15 bases. DNA of the CDR3: TGTGCCAGCAGCTCCCGCCGCCGGGGGGTGAACACTGAAGCTTTCTTT. It is translated as CASSSRRRGVNTEAFF.